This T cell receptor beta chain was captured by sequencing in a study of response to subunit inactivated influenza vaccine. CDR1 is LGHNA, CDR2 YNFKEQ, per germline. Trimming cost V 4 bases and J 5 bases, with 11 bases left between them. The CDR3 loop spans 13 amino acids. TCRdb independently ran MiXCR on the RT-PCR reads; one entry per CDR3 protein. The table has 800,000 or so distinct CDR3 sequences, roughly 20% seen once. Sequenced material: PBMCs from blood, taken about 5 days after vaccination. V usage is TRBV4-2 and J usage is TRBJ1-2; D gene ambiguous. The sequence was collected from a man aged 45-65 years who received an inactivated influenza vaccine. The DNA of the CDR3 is TGTGCCAGCAGCCCTGGACTCCTATATGGCTACACCTTC. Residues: CASSPGLLYGYTF.